This T cell receptor beta chain came from a study of cytomegalovirus exposure and HLA in healthy donors (TCRdb year 2017). Turning to the overall study: According to an earlier analysis of 450 to 650 of the donors, roughly 180 million T cells yielded over 100 million unique TCR beta sequences and more than 250 Gb of sequence data. An early release covering approximately 600 HLA-typed donors comprised about 290 gigabases of sequencing data and around 86 million unique TCR sequences. Among the roughly 370 genotyped donors, 75% to 90% belonged to the genetic ancestry cluster associated with self-reported Caucasian donors. The study was designed to test whether signatures of past pathogen exposure could be identified by cataloging public T cell receptors. Using immunosequencing, the study profiled T cell repertoires from around 670 subjects and related those repertoires to cytomegalovirus serostatus. Along with the approximately 650-subject first cohort, a separate validation cohort of over a hundred different subjects was used. The study combined high-throughput TCR immunosequencing, statistical association of individual TCRs with disease status, and machine learning to predict cytomegalovirus infection status. In a later analysis, previously published TCR beta repertoires from some 640 donors were re-analyzed and high-resolution HLA genotyping was added so that TCR occurrence patterns could be studied. The later analysis used no new phenotypic data to find candidate immune exposures, relying instead on TCR beta sequences and their occurrence across donors. An earlier analysis of several hundred of the donors used high-throughput TCR beta sequencing to judge whether each TCR beta V gene segment behaved as functional or pseudogenic. Donor age, sex, ethnicity and CMV serostatus were compiled together with the repertoire data. Genome-wide SNP genotypes for about three fifths of the roughly 670 donors were used in a later genetic analysis, which treated that subset as a discovery cohort. Every repertoire in the discovery cohort had been generated on one and the same sequencing platform. HLA typing covered class I and class II loci at four-digit resolution. The number of typed donors differed by locus: 629-630 for A, B, C, DRB1 and DQB1; about 520 for DQA1; fewer than 610 for DPA1; and about 450 for DPB1. Roughly 5 DR-DQ haplotypes were handled as single units for association and clustering, since linkage in the cohort was strong. Among some 400 genotyped donors of the cohort, an average of around 250,000 unique TCR beta nucleotide sequences was sequenced per donor, of which 15% to 20% were non-productive. On the study overall, not on this receptor specifically: Specific HLA alleles were associated with 15,000 to 20,000 TCR beta sequences at a false discovery rate of 0.05 in a later analysis. While some public TCRs were present in many individuals, most TCR sequences turned up only very rarely across donors. In both the original and validation cohorts, the classifier was reported to diagnose cytomegalovirus status with high specificity and sensitivity. Because counts were too low, about 18 rarely observed V segments, including chromosome 9 orphons, were excluded from the earlier analysis of about 500 of the donors. The study listed 170 or so TCR beta chains as associated with cytomegalovirus. A further reported finding was that TCR beta sequences accurately predicted the HLA-A and HLA-B alleles for most subjects in the first cohort. According to a later analysis, most CMV-associated TCR beta chains appeared to be HLA-restricted, and the HLA associations seemed to be driven largely by CMV exposure. The authors suggested that the approach could potentially be extended to other disease states and immunological phenotypes. In vitro tests confirmed that a few of the cytomegalovirus-associated TCR beta chains recognize cytomegalovirus antigens. In an earlier analysis of 500 to 650 of the donors, most TCR beta V segments appeared in productive rearrangements about 90% or about 30% of the time, broadly matching IMGT annotations. A later genetic analysis associated a missense DCLRE1C variant with V-gene and J-gene trimming of TCR beta chains, and an independent cohort replicated the association. A cluster of highly shared sequence variants was judged likely to represent a technical artifact of the sequencing pipeline. Linkage disequilibrium might explain the correlated functional status among segregating V segments, but an unknown experimental factor could not be ruled out. Some IMGT-functional V segments, including TRBV6-2 and TRBV6-3, could not be told apart with the 87-base-pair reads, so those segments were excluded. Immune exposure information for the cohort was limited to CMV serostatus. A later analysis found that TCR association rates varied across HLA loci, with DRB1 alleles showing the most associated TCRs and HLA-C alleles the fewest. A later analysis reported that several top co-occurrence clusters appeared linked to parvovirus B19, influenza, CMV and Epstein-Barr virus. When HLA alleles, especially DR and DQ, strongly co-occurred, TCR associations were difficult to assign to individual alleles. Only TCR beta chains were sequenced in this cohort, and the absence of alpha or paired-chain data limited detectable features. In a later analysis, HLA-associated TCR beta chains were found to be more clonally expanded and to have lower generation probabilities than equally common non-associated chains. The presence/absence analyses assumed that sequencing depth was roughly uniform across donors, and that assumption may not be true. Because HLA typing was unavailable for some donors at each locus, only the typed subset was used in association tests. According to a later genetic analysis, donors in an Asian-associated ancestry cluster had fewer N-insertions in productive TCRs than the approximately 650-donor mean.

The receptor library was made with the immunoSEQ multiplex PCR assay. A mixture of 60 forward primers for TCR Vbeta segments and 13 reverse primers for TCR Jbeta segments was used in the multiplex PCR. The CDR3 region of rearranged TCR beta genes was amplified from genomic DNA with a multiplex PCR assay. Amplified TCR beta libraries were sequenced as 87-base-pair reads on the Illumina HiSeq System. The authors' pipeline ran thus. A later analysis counted 75 million to 100 million unique TCR beta chains across the approximately 700 repertoires, and around 9.9 million of these chains were shared by at least two donors. Raw reads were error-corrected and collapsed into unique sequences by a nearest-neighbor algorithm in which closely related sequences were merged to remove PCR and sequencing errors. Alignment of CDR3 sequences to IMGT reference sequences was used to assign V, D and J gene segments. For a sequence to be retained, a match of at least six nucleotides was required to both a V gene segment and a J gene segment. A rearrangement counted as productive if the CDR3 had no stop codons and remained in frame with V and J, and every other rearrangement counted as non-productive. CDR3 was defined according to IMGT convention as the region running from the second conserved V-encoded cysteine to the conserved J-encoded phenylalanine. In an earlier analysis of approximately 500 of the donors, sequences lacking an unambiguous match to a single V gene segment were excluded. An earlier analysis of about 590 of the donors classified V segments as functional when productive rearrangements were above 56.7% and as segregating when the standard deviation between donors was above 5%. A statistical classification framework was built for diagnosing cytomegalovirus status from the catalog of TCR beta chain sequences. In a later analysis, V and J genes were assigned by comparing TCR nucleotide sequences against IMGT/GENE-DB human TR gene sequences. Using the TCRdist pipeline, a later analysis assigned CDR3 sequences along with most-parsimonious VDJ recombination scenarios. A later analysis defined each TCR beta chain by its CDR3 amino acid sequence plus V-gene family, and excluded reads lacking a unique V-gene family. A later analysis removed 600 or so highly shared, low-generation-probability nucleotide sequences to deal with suspected cross-contamination and a sequencing artifact. In a later analysis, a clonal expansion index for each public chain was calculated from normalized within-repertoire ranks of inferred template counts. In a later analysis, generation probabilities were computed with a VDJ recombination model fitted to out-of-frame rearrangements, and the resulting probabilities were checked against IGoR. In a later analysis, TCR-TCR, TCR-HLA and TCR-CMV co-occurrence was scored with hypergeometric tests, and a repertoire-size bias correction was applied to TCR pairs. To estimate false discovery rates, a later analysis permuted the HLA or CMV assignments 20 times. In a later analysis, co-occurring TCRs were grouped using DBSCAN, with TCRdist sequence similarity added in when clustering inside HLA-allele-positive subsets. Repertoires with fewer than 30,000 or more than 120,000 public chains were left out of co-occurrence clustering, as were several repertoires with anomalous nucleotide sharing. The table comes from immuneACCESS by way of TCRdb, which keeps in-frame sequences with V and J called. Part of the clones is missing from these tables; in studies checked, under half for an unresolved V gene and the rest for unknown reasons. That table supplies the V and J calls and clone size; D and trimming were determined from the DNA. The sample yields roughly 110,000 clones; 71% were counted once. In total, the top ten clones hold about 2.8% of the sample.

The cohort consisted of more than 650 healthy bone marrow donors. At the time of sampling, every cohort member was nominally healthy, though immune exposures that went unrecorded were likely present. The donor tested CMV seronegative, placing the donor among the 350 or so seronegative members of the cohort. A peripheral blood sample was collected from each donor, and TCR beta sequencing was performed on peripheral blood mononuclear cells. The Qiagen DNeasy Blood Extraction Kit was used to extract genomic DNA from the blood cell samples. A remark on this clone: Its antigen is still unknown. It has no much larger one-base neighbor in the sample; base qualities were not kept.

The CDR3 has 15 amino acids, counting the end cysteine and phenylalanine. The read is trimmed to its CDR3 DNA, 45 bases read in frame from base 1. V loses 1 base at its end and J loses 3 bases; junction bases beyond the gene matches: 6. CDR1 SGHVS and CDR2 FQNEAQ are derived from the germline V gene. This TCR came from a female donor in good health and CMV-seronegative. The rearrangement joined TRBV7-8 to TRBJ2-7, with TRBD1 matching 7 junction bases. Material for sequencing was PBMCs. The nucleotide sequence reads as follows: TGTGCCAGCAGCTTAGGACAGGGAATCGGCTACGAGCAGTACTTC. Its coded protein is CASSLGQGIGYEQYF.